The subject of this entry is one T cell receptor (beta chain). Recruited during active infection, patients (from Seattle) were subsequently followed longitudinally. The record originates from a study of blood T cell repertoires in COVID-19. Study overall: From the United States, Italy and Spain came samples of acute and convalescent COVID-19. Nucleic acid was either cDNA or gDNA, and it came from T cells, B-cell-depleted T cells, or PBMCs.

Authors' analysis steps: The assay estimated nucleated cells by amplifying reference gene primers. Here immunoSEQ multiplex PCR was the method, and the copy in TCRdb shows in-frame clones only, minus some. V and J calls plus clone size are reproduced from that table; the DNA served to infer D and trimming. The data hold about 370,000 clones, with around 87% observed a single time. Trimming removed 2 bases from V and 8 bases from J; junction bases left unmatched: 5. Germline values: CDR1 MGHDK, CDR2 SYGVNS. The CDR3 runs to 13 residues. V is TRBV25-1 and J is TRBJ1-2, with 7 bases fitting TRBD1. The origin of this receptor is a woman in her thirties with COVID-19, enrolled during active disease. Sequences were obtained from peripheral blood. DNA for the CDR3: TGTGCCAGCAGTGAAGGGACAGCACTCGGCTACACCTTC. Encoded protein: CASSEGTALGYTF.